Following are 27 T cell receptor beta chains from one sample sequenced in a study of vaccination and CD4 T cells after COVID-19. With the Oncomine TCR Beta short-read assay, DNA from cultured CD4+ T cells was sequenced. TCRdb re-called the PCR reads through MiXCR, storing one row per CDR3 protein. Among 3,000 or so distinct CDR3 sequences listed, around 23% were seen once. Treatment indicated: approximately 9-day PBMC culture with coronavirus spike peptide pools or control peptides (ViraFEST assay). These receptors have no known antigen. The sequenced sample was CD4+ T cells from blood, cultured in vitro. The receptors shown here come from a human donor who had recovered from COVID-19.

This chain's CDR3 is CASSPRKEGYTF. CDR3 DNA sequence: TGTGCCAGCTCACCACGGAAGGAGGGCTACACCTTC. The J gene is TRBJ1-2, the V gene TRBV18; D is undetermined. Germline V lookup: CDR1 KGHSH, CDR2 LQKENI. CDR3 length: 12 amino acids. Trimming removed 1 base from V and 8 bases from J, with 8 bases in between.

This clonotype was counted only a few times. CDR3 sequence reads: CASSFHPPLNIQYF. The CDR3 DNA reads TGTGCCAGCAGTTTTCATCCCCCCCTAAACATTCAGTACTTC. The rearrangement joins TRBV12-3 or TRBV12-4 to TRBJ2-4; D is unresolved. V lost 3 bases and J lost 6, with 12 bases in between. The CDR3 covers 14 residues.

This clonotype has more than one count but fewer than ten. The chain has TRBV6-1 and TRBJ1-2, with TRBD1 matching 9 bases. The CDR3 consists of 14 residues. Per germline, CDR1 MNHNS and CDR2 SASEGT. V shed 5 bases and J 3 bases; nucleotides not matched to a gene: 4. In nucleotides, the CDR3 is TGTGCCAGCAGTACCACAGGGGGCGACTATGGCTACACCTTC. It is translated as CASSTTGGDYGYTF.

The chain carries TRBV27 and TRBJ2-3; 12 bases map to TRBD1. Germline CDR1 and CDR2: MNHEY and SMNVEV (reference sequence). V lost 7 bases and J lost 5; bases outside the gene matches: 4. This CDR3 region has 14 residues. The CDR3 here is CASTRDRGQDTQYF. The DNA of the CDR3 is TGTGCCAGCACCCGGGACAGGGGGCAAGATACGCAGTATTTT.

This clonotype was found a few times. The CDR3 DNA follows: TGTGCCAGCAGTTTAGAACAATCTATTCGTCTTGAAAAACTGTTTTTT. Translation: CASSLEQSIRLEKLFF. V is TRBV27 and J is TRBJ1-4; no clear D. V was clipped by 2 bases and J by 7 bases, with 17 bases between them. CDR1 is MNHEY and CDR2 is SMNVEV in the germline V gene (reference sequence). This CDR3 has 16 residues. The full variable domain, with the rest looked up from reference TRBV27 and TRBJ1-4, is EAQVTQNPRYLITVTGKKLTVTCSQNMNHEYMSWYRQDPGLGLRQIYYSMNVEVTDKGDVPEGYKVSRKEKRNFPLILESPSPNQTSLYFCASSLEQSIRLEKLFFGSGTQLSVL.

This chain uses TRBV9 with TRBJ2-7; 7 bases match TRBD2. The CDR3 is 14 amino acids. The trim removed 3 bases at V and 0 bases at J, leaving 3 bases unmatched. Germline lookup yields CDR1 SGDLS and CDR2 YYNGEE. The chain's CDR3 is CASSGAGSSYEQYF. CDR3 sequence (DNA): TGTGCCAGCAGCGGAGCGGGGAGCTCCTACGAGCAGTACTTC.

CDR3 loop: CASSIGATGRGTEAFF. CDR3 in DNA: TGTGCCAGTAGTATAGGGGCCACAGGGCGCGGCACTGAAGCTTTCTTT. The rearrangement joins TRBV19 to TRBJ1-1; the D gene is possibly TRBD1 (6 bases). V lost 1 base and J lost 4, with 16 bases in between. Germline-derived CDR1 and CDR2 are LNHDA and SQIVND (reference sequence). CDR3 size: 16 residues.

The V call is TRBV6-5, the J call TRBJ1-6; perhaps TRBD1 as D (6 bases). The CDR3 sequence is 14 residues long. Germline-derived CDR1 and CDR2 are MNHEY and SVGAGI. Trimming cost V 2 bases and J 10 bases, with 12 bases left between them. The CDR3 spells CASSYRFGGSPLHF. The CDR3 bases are TGTGCCAGCAGTTACCGGTTCGGGGGCTCACCCCTCCACTTT.

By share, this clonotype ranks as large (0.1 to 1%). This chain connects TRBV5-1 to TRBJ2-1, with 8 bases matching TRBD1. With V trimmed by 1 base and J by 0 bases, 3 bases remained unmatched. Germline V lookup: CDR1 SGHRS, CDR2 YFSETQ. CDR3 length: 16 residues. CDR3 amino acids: CASSLQGAPSYNEQFF. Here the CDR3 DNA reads TGCGCCAGCAGCTTGCAGGGGGCCCCCTCCTACAATGAGCAGTTCTTC.

CDR3 bases: TGTGCCAGCAGTCCCCGGGGGATCGACAGAAATACGCAGTATTTT. It is translated as CASSPRGIDRNTQYF. This chain uses TRBV6-1 with TRBJ2-3, with D possibly matching TRBD2 (6 bases). V dropped 5 bases and J dropped 7 bases, with 19 bases sitting between them. In germline, CDR1 is MNHNS, CDR2 SASEGT. The CDR3 extends over 15 amino acids.

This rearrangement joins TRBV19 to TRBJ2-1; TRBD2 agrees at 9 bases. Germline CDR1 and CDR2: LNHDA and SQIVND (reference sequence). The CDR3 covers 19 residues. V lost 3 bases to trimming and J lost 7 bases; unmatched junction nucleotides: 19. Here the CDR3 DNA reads TGTGCCAGTAGTATGGACCCCGGCCTTAGCGGGAGTTTAGAAAATGAGCAGTTCTTC. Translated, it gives CASSMDPGLSGSLENEQFF.

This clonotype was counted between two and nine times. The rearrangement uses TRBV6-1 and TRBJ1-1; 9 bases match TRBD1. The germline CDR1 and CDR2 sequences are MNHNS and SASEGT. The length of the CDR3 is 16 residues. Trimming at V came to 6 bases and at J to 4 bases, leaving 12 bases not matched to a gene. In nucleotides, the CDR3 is TGTGCCAGCAGGTTCCCGGGACAGGGCGGCGGCACTGAAGCTTTCTTT. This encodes CASRFPGQGGGTEAFF.

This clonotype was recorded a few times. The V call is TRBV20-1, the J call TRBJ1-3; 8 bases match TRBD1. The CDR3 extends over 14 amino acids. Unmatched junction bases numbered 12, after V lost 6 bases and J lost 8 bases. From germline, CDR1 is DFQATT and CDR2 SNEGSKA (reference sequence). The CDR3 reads CSAQRTGLLDTIYF. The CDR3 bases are TGCAGTGCGCAAAGGACAGGGTTATTGGACACCATATATTTT.

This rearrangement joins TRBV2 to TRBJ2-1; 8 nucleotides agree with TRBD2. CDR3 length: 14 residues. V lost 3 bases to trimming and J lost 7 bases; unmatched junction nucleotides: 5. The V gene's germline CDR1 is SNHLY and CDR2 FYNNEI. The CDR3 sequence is CASSDGTRVNEQFF. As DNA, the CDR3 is TGTGCCAGCAGTGATGGGACTAGGGTTAATGAGCAGTTCTTC.

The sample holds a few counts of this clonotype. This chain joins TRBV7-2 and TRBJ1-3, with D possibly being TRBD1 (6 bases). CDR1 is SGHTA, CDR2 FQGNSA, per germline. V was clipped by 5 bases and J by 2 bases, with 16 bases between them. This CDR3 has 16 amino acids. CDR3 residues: CASSATFGQPGNTIYF. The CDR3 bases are TGTGCCAGCAGCGCCACCTTTGGACAGCCTGGAAACACCATATATTTT. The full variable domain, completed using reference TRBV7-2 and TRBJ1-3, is GAGVSQSPSNKVTEKGKDVELRCDPISGHTALYWYRQSLGQGLEFLIYFQGNSAPDKSGLPSDRFSAERTGGSVSTLTIQRTQQEDSAVYLCASSATFGQPGNTIYFGEGSWLTVV.

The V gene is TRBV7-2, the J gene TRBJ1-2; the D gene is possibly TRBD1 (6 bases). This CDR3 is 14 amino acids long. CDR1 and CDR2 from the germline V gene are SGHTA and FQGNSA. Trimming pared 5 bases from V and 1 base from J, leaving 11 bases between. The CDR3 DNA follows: TGTGCCAGCAGCCGCGACAGGATTAACTATGGCTACACCTTC. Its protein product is CASSRDRINYGYTF. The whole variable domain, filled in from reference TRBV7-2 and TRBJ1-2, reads GAGVSQSPSNKVTEKGKDVELRCDPISGHTALYWYRQSLGQGLEFLIYFQGNSAPDKSGLPSDRFSAERTGGSVSTLTIQRTQQEDSAVYLCASSRDRINYGYTFGSGTRLTVV.

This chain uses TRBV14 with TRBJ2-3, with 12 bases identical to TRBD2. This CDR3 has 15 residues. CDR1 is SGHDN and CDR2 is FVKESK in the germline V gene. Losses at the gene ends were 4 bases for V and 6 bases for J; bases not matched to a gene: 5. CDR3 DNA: TGTGCCAGCAGCCTACGGACTAGCGGGGCGGATACGCAGTATTTT. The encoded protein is CASSLRTSGADTQYF.

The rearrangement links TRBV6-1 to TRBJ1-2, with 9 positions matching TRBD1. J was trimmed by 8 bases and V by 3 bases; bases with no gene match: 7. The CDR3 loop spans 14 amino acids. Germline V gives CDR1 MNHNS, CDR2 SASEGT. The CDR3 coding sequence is TGTGCCAGCAGTGACAGGGGACAGGGAGGAGGCTACACCTTC. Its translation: CASSDRGQGGGYTF.

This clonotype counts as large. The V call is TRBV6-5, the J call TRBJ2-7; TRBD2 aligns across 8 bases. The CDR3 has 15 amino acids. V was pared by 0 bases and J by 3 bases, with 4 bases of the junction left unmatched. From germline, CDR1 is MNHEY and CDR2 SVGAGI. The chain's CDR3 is CASSYSTGGIYEQYF. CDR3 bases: TGTGCCAGCAGTTACTCTACGGGAGGGATCTACGAGCAGTACTTC.

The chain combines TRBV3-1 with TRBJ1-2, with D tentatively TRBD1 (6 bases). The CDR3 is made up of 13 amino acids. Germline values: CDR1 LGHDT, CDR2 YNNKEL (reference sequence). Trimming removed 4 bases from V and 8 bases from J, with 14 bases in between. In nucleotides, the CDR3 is TGTGCCAGCAGCCGACGGGGGGCTCAAGGCTACACCTTC. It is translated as CASSRRGAQGYTF.

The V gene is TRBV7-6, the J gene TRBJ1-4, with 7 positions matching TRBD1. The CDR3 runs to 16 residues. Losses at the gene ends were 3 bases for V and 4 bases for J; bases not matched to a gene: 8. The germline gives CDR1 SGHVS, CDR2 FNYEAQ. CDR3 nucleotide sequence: TGTGCCAGCAGCTTGGAGGGACAGAGCTTTAATGAAAAACTGTTTTTT. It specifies CASSLEGQSFNEKLFF.

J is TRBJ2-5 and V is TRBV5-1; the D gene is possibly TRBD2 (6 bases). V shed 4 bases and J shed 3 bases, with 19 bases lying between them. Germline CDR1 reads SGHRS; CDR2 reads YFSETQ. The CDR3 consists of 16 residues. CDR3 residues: CASSKTSGSVEETQYF. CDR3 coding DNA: TGCGCCAGCAGCAAGACTAGTGGGAGTGTAGAAGAGACCCAGTACTTC.

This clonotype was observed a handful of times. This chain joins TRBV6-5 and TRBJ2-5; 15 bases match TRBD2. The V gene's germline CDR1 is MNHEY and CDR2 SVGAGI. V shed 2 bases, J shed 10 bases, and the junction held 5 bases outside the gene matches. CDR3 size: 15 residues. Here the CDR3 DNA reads TGTGCCAGCAGTTACGGGACTAGCGGGGGGTGGGTCCAGTACTTC. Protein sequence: CASSYGTSGGWVQYF.

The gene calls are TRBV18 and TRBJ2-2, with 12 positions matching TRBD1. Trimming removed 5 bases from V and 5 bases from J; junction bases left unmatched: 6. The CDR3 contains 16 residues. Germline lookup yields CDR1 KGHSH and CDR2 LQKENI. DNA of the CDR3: TGTGCCAGCTCAAGGCCGGGACAGGGGGCTACCGGGGAGCTGTTTTTT. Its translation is CASSRPGQGATGELFF.

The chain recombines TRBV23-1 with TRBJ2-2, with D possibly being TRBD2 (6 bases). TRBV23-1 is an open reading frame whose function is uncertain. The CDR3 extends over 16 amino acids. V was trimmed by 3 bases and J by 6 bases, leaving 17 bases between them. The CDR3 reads CASSHRYGSFPGELFF. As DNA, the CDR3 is TGCGCCAGCAGTCATCGGTACGGGAGTTTTCCCGGGGAGCTGTTTTTT.

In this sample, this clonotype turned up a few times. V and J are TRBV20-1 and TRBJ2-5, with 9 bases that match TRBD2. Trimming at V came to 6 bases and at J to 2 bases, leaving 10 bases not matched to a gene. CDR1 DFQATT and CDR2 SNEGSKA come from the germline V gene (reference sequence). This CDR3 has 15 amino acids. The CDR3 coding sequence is TGCAGTGCCCCGGTGGCGGGAGGGGGGCAAGAGACCCAGTACTTC. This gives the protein CSAPVAGGGQETQYF.

The CDR3, as DNA: TGTGCCAGCAATGAGGGGACAAGAGGGCCCGGGGAGCTGTTTTTT. Its translation: CASNEGTRGPGELFF. The chain uses TRBV12-3 or TRBV12-4 and TRBJ2-2; D may be TRBD1 (6 bases). The CDR3 consists of 15 residues. The V end was cut by 7 bases, the J end by 6 bases, with 18 bases between.